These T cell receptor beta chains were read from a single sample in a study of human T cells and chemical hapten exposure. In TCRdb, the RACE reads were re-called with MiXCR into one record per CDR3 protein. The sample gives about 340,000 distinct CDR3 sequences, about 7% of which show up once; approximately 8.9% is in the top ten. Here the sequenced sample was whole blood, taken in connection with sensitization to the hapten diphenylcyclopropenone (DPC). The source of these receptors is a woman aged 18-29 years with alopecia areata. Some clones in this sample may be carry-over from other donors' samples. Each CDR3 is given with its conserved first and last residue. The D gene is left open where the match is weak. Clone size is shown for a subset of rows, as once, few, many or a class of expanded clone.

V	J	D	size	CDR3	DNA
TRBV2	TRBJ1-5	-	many	CASSEAGHRYSNQPQHF	TGTGCCAGCAGTGAAGCAGGACACCGATATAGCAATCAGCCCCAGCATTTT
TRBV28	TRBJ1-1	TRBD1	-	CASSFGTGETEAFF	TGTGCCAGCAGTTTCGGGACAGGGGAGACTGAAGCTTTCTTT
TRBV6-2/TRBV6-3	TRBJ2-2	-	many	CASSSGESAGELFF	TGTGCCAGCAGTTCAGGGGAATCGGCCGGGGAGCTGTTTTTT
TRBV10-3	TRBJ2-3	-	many	CAISESAGLSTDTQYF	TGTGCCATCAGTGAGTCGGCAGGGCTAAGCACAGATACGCAGTATTTT
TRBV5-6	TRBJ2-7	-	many	CASSFTGSNYEQYF	TGTGCCAGCAGCTTCACGGGGTCAAACTACGAGCAGTACTTC
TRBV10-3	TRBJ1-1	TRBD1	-	CATKGGGNTEAFF	TGTGCCACCAAAGGGGGCGGAAACACTGAAGCTTTCTTT
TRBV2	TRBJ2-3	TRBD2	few	CASTAAGGTDTQYF	TGTGCCAGCACGGCGGCGGGGGGCACAGATACGCAGTATTTT
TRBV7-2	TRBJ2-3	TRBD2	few	CASSPGTSGGLHTQYF	TGTGCCAGCAGCCCCGGGACTAGCGGGGGCCTACATACGCAGTATTTT
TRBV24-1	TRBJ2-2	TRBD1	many	CATSETGQNTGELFF	TGTGCCACCAGTGAGACAGGGCAGAACACCGGGGAGCTGTTTTTT
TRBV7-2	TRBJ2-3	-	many	CASSLWAARGRADTQYF	TGTGCCAGCAGCTTGTGGGCAGCGCGGGGCAGGGCAGATACGCAGTATTTT
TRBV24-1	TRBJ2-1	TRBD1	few	CATSDSDRAGQFF	TGTGCCACCAGTGATTCTGACAGGGCCGGACAGTTCTTC
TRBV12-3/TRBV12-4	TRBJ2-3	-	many	CASSLFSRSTDTQYF	TGTGCCAGCAGTTTATTTTCGCGGAGCACAGATACGCAGTATTTT
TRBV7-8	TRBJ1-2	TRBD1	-	CASSLEPGQGSYGYTF	TGTGCCAGCAGCTTGGAGCCGGGACAGGGGAGCTATGGCTACACCTTC
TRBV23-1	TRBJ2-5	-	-	CASSQSARQNQETQYF	TGCGCCAGCAGTCAATCCGCCCGCCAGAACCAAGAGACCCAGTACTTC
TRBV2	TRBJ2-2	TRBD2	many	CASSEGLATTGELFF	TGTGCCAGCAGTGAAGGACTAGCTACCACCGGGGAGCTGTTTTTT
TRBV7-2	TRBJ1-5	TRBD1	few	CASSQTDRGGQPQHF	TGTGCCAGCAGCCAAACGGACAGGGGTGGTCAGCCCCAGCATTTT
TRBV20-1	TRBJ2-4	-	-	CSASLRDTGVAKNIQYF	TGCAGTGCTAGTCTCCGGGACACGGGAGTAGCCAAAAACATTCAGTACTTC
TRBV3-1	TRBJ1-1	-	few	CASSPGFSRLNTEAFF	TGTGCCAGCAGCCCGGGGTTTAGTCGATTGAACACTGAAGCTTTCTTT
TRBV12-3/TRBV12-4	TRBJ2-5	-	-	CASSPGTGWGTQYF	TGTGCCAGCAGTCCTGGGACCGGATGGGGGACCCAGTACTTC
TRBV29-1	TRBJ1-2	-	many	CSVQHENYGYTF	TGCAGCGTGCAGCACGAGAACTATGGCTACACCTTC
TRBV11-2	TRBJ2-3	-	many	CASSLSTGLEGDTQYF	TGTGCCAGCAGCCTGTCAACCGGGCTTGAGGGAGATACGCAGTATTTT
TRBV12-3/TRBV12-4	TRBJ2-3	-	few	CASRSTTAADTQYF	TGTGCCAGCAGATCGACGACAGCTGCAGATACGCAGTATTTT
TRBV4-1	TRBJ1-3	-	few	CASSQLSGNTIYF	TGCGCCAGCAGCCAACTCAGTGGAAACACCATATATTTT
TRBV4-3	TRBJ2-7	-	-	CASSQAGSRAGEQYF	TGCGCCAGCAGCCAAGCGGGCAGTAGAGCGGGCGAGCAGTACTTC
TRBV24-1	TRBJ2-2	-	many	CATSAKSNTGELFF	TGTGCCACCAGTGCTAAATCGAACACCGGGGAGCTGTTTTTT
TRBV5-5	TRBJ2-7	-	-	CASSLRFYEQYF	TGTGCCAGCAGCTTGCGCTTCTACGAGCAGTACTTC
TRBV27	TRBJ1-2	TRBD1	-	CASSSFGTGPASYYGYTF	TGTGCCAGCAGTTCCTTCGGGACAGGGCCCGCTAGTTACTATGGCTACACCTTC
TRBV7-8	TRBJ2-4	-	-	CASSASGSIQYF	TGTGCCAGCAGCGCTAGTGGGTCCATTCAGTACTTC
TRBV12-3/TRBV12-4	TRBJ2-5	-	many	CASTPGAQETQYF	TGTGCCAGCACCCCCGGGGCCCAAGAGACCCAGTACTTC
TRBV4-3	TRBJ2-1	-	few	CASSQDQETRTYNEQFF	TGCGCCAGCAGCCAAGATCAGGAGACTAGGACCTACAATGAGCAGTTCTTC
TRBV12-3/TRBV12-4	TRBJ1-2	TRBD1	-	CASSTWTGGNGYTF	TGTGCCAGCAGCACATGGACAGGGGGGAATGGCTACACCTTC
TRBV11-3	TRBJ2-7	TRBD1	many	CASSLRTGPSYEQYF	TGTGCCAGCAGCTTGCGGACAGGGCCCTCCTACGAGCAGTACTTC
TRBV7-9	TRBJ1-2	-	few	CATPGTRTGGYTF	TGTGCCACCCCGGGGACCCGGACTGGAGGCTACACCTTC
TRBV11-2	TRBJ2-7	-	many	CASSLLVTIYEQYF	TGTGCCAGCAGCTTATTGGTCACAATCTACGAGCAGTACTTC
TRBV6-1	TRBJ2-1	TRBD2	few	CASSSRVGLAGGPNEQFF	TGTGCCAGCAGTAGCAGGGTGGGACTAGCGGGGGGGCCGAATGAGCAGTTCTTC
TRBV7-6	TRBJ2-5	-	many	CASSLANRQTQYF	TGTGCCAGCAGCTTAGCGAACCGGCAGACCCAGTACTTC
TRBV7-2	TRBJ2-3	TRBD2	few	CASSLAGTSGGAVNTQYF	TGTGCCAGCAGCTTAGCCGGGACTAGCGGGGGGGCCGTGAATACGCAGTATTTT
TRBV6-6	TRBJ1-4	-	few	CASSSPRGPGEKLFF	TGTGCCAGCAGTTCCCCCAGGGGACCTGGTGAAAAACTGTTTTTT
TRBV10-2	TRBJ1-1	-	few	CASSGPGRNEAFF	TGCGCCAGCAGTGGGCCCGGGCGCAATGAAGCTTTCTTT
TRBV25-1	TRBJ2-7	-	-	CASSDQKTRGNEQYF	TGTGCCAGCAGTGATCAAAAGACACGAGGGAACGAGCAGTACTTC
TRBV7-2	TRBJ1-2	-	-	CASSHGTFYGYTF	TGTGCCAGCAGCCATGGGACATTCTATGGCTACACCTTC